This T cell receptor beta chain was sequenced during a study of T-cell memory formation after mild COVID-19. The sample holds a few counts of this clonotype. TCRdb re-analysed the 5' RACE reads in MiXCR, keeping a single row per CDR3 protein. Among about 410,000 distinct CDR3 sequences listed, roughly 17% were seen once. The trim removed 1 base at V and 0 bases at J, leaving 1 base unmatched. CDR3 length: 17 residues. CDR1 is SGHTA, CDR2 FQGNSA, per germline. The sample comprised PBMCs or a T cell subset sorted from them (not recorded which). V usage is TRBV7-2 and J usage is TRBJ2-3; 13 bases are shared with TRBD2. The clonotype was recovered from a young man who had mild COVID-19 (a few samples of this study predate the infection). Cell type and time point are not known. As DNA, the CDR3 is TGTGCCAGCAGCTTAGGACTAGCGGGGGGCAGCACAGATACGCAGTATTTT. This codes for CASSLGLAGGSTDTQYF.